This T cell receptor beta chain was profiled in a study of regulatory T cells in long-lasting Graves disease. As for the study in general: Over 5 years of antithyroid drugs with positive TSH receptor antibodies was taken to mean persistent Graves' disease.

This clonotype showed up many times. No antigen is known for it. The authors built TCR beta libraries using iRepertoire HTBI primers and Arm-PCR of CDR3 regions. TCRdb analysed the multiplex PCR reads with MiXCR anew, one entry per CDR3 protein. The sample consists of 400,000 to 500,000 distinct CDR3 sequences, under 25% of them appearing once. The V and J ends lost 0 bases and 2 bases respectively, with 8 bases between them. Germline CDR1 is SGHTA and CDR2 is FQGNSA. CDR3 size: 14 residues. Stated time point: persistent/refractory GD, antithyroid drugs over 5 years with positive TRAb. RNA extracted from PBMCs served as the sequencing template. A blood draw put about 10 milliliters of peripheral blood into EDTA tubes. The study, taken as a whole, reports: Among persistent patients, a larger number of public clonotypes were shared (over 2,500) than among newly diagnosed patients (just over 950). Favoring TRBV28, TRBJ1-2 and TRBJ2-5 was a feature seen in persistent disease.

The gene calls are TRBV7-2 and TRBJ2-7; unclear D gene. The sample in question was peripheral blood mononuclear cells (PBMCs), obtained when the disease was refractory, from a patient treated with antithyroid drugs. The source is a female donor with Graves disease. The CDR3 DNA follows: TGTGCCAGCAGCTTAGCCACCTACCCCTACGAGCAGTACTTC. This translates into CASSLATYPYEQYF.